One sample yielded the 2 T cell receptor beta chains listed below, sequenced in a study of blood T cell repertoires in COVID-19. Produced via immunoSEQ multiplex PCR; TCRdb's table is partial and in-frame only. The table has 110,000 to 150,000 clones, around 82% seen once. The sequenced material came from PBMCs or T cells enriched from blood (not recorded which). All receptors come from a woman in her forties or fifties who had recovered from COVID-19.

This sequence joins TRBV7-3 and TRBJ2-1; perhaps TRBD1 as D (6 bases). Deletions cut 5 bases from V and 1 base from J, with 12 bases between. The CDR3 has 15 amino acids. Germline CDR1 is SGHTA and CDR2 is FQGTGA. CDR3 amino acids: CASSLDRSSYNEQFF. In DNA form, the CDR3 reads TGTGCCAGCAGCCTGGACAGAAGTTCCTACAATGAGCAGTTCTTC.

The CDR3 is CASSSTGNNSPLHF. For the CDR3, the DNA is TGTGCCAGCAGCTCGACAGGGAACAATTCACCCCTCCACTTT. The chain joins TRBV28 to TRBJ1-6; 7 nucleotides align to TRBD1. This CDR3 has 14 residues. Germline lookup yields CDR1 MDHEN and CDR2 SYDVKM. The V and J ends lost 6 bases and 7 bases, in that order; junction bases with no gene match: 6.